The clone carrying this T cell receptor (beta chain) appeared a few times. Its antigen is not known. Predating any ophthalmopathy symptoms, the blood sample was taken at first hyperthyroidism diagnosis. This specimen belongs to a study of T cells in Graves' hyperthyroidism and ophthalmopathy. Findings and limits, study-wide: Using 13 V-J features, a model discriminated ophthalmopathy from stable hyperthyroidism.

Regions amplified from RNA transcripts were the TCR beta CDR3 regions. When the TCR CDR3 underwent first-round RT-PCR, the HTBI primer set was used. A single record per CDR3 protein comes from TCRdb applying MiXCR to the multiplex PCR reads. The sample records some 400,000 distinct CDR3 sequences, less than 15% being singletons. What was sequenced was blood. This sequence originates from a man younger than 40 with Graves' hyperthyroidism that later progressed to Graves' ophthalmopathy.

The CDR3 bases are TGCGCCAGCAGCCAGGGAGTAGGGGGGGATACGCAGTATTTT. This encodes CASSQGVGGDTQYF. The chain links TRBV5-1 to TRBJ2-3, with D possibly called TRBD1 or TRBD2 (6 bases each). This CDR3 is built from 14 residues. Trimming shortened V by 4 bases and J by 6 bases, and 15 bases separated the two germline ends. Germline values: CDR1 SGHRS, CDR2 YFSETQ.